This TCR beta chain emerged from a study of T cell repertoires in cytomegalovirus infection. Across the whole study: It was the public TCR beta signatures that indicated both CMV infection and matching HLA type. Findings and limits, study-wide: What dominated the ex vivo response were HLA-C-restricted CMV-specific TCR beta clonotypes.

In its sample, this clonotype was seen many times. Its antigen is still unknown. Losses at the gene ends were 0 bases for V and 5 bases for J; bases not matched to a gene: 6. This CDR3 region has 14 residues. Looked up from germline, CDR1 is SQVTM and CDR2 is ANQGSEA. One entry per CDR3 protein results from TCRdb running MiXCR on the reads. The sample contains 76,000 or so distinct CDR3 sequences, 3.7% of which appear only once. The TCR comes from a human donor in good health (CMV status not recorded). Some clones in this sample may be carry-over from other donors' samples. Sequencing was performed on PBMCs. The rearrangement joins TRBV29-1 to TRBJ1-1; 7 positions agree with TRBD1. As DNA, the CDR3 is TGCAGCGTTGAAGATTTAACAGGGGTGACTGAAGCTTTCTTT. Translating gives CSVEDLTGVTEAFF.